Below, 31 T cell receptor beta chains from the same sample are listed, as sequenced in a study of T cells after yellow fever vaccination (dated by TCRdb to about 2019). Interpreted using the paper, the treatment or condition label stands for: live attenuated yellow fever vaccine strain. Libraries were constructed by 5' RACE. The sample was run on an Illumina HiSeq 2500. TCRdb reworked the public reads: Q25 trimming with fastp, MiXCR clone assembly, productive beta chains retained. Records with the same CDR3 protein are collapsed into one entry carrying the most frequent genes and DNA. Recorded for this sample are 400,000 to 650,000 distinct CDR3 sequences; about a fifth of them occurred a single time. Around 17% of the sample is in the top ten clones. The sequences come from PBMCs, collected 20 to 25 days after the first yellow fever vaccination. Receptor source: a man aged 18 to 30 who received the YFV17D yellow fever vaccine.

This clonotype was seen more than once but under ten times. The gene calls are TRBV11-2 and TRBJ2-5; tentatively, D is TRBD2 (6 bases). V shed 2 bases and J shed 5 bases, with 18 bases lying between them. The germline gives CDR1 SGHAT, CDR2 FQNNGV. This CDR3 has 16 residues. DNA for the CDR3: TGTGCCAGCAGCTTAAGACTACTAGCTGTGTTGGAGACCCAGTACTTC. It translates to CASSLRLLAVLETQYF.

This clonotype has a count of ten or more. The chain employs TRBV15 and TRBJ2-3; 8 bases map to TRBD1. Germline V gene data show CDR1 as LNHNV and CDR2 as YYDKDF (reference sequence). The CDR3 length is 16 residues. The V segment lost 2 bases and the J segment 2 bases; nucleotides outside the gene matches: 6. CDR3 bases: TGTGCCACCAGCAGAAGAAGGACAGGGAACACAGATACGCAGTATTTT. It specifies CATSRRRTGNTDTQYF.

The chain uses TRBV7-2 and TRBJ2-1, with D unresolved. The CDR3 sequence is 13 residues long. The V end was cut by 7 bases, the J end by 6 bases, with 13 bases between. CDR1 is SGHTA and CDR2 is FQGNSA in the germline V gene. DNA for the CDR3: TGTGCCAGCACCATGTACGGCCCCAATGAGCAGTTCTTC. Protein sequence: CASTMYGPNEQFF.

The chain links TRBV20-1 to TRBJ2-7; D unresolved. From germline, CDR1 is DFQATT and CDR2 SNEGSKA (reference sequence). Trimming left V 6 bases short and J 1 base short, with 7 bases between. The CDR3 loop spans 11 amino acids. The CDR3 nucleotides are TGCAGTGCCCTAGGGTCCTACGAGCAGTACGTC. This codes for CSALGSYEQYV.

The rearrangement uses TRBV6-2 or TRBV6-3 and TRBJ1-1; perhaps TRBD1 as D (6 bases). The V end was cut by 2 bases, the J end by 7 bases, with 11 bases between. Looked up from germline, CDR1 is MNHEY and CDR2 is SVGEGT. The CDR3 sequence is 13 residues long. The CDR3 DNA sequence: TGTGCCAGCAGTTACAACGACAGGTATGAAGCTTTCTTT. Protein product: CASSYNDRYEAFF.

The chain carries TRBV20-1 and TRBJ2-7; the D is unclear. The V end was cut by 3 bases, the J end by 2 bases, with 8 bases between. Germline lookup yields CDR1 DFQATT and CDR2 SNEGSKA (reference sequence). The CDR3 is 12 residues long. The CDR3: CSARTRAYEQYV. The CDR3 region has the DNA TGCAGTGCTAGGACAAGAGCCTACGAGCAGTACGTC.

This clonotype was found a few times. V and J are TRBV5-1 and TRBJ2-1, with D maybe TRBD2 (6 bases). The V end was cut by 0 bases, the J end by 6 bases, with 16 bases between. This CDR3 has 16 residues. CDR1 and CDR2 (germline): SGHRS, YFSETQ. The CDR3 DNA is TGCGCCAGCAGCTTGGGCCGGGACTCCCGCCGCAATGAGCAGTTCTTC. Translated, it gives CASSLGRDSRRNEQFF.

In its sample, this clonotype was seen a few times. The J gene is TRBJ1-1, the V gene TRBV6-2 or TRBV6-3, with unresolved D. V was cut by 5 bases and J by 5 bases, with 12 bases left in between. The CDR3 extends over 13 amino acids. Germline-derived CDR1 and CDR2 are MNHEY and SVGEGT. The CDR3 is CASSLGPWTEAFF. As DNA, the CDR3 is TGTGCCAGCAGTCTCGGACCTTGGACTGAAGCTTTCTTT.

This clonotype was counted a few times. The V and J genes are TRBV6-5 and TRBJ2-1, with 16 positions matching TRBD2. The CDR3 has 17 residues. V was pared by 4 bases and J by 8 bases, with 8 bases of the junction left unmatched. Germline CDR1 reads MNHEY; CDR2 reads SVGAGI. CDR3 DNA sequence: TGTGCCAGCAGTTCGGGACTAGCGGGGGGGCACGGAGATGAGCAGTTCTTC. This translates into CASSSGLAGGHGDEQFF.

In this sample, this clonotype turned up a few times. The chain couples TRBV20-1 to TRBJ2-5; the D call may be TRBD1 or TRBD2 (5 bases each). CDR3 length: 14 amino acids. V was cut by 5 bases and J by 4 bases, with 17 bases left in between. Per the germline V gene, CDR1 is DFQATT and CDR2 is SNEGSKA (reference sequence). The CDR3 spells CSAEGTRGGETQYF. CDR3 bases: TGCAGTGCTGAGGGGACCCGGGGTGGAGAGACCCAGTACTTC.

V gene TRBV15 combines with J gene TRBJ1-6; D remains unclear. This CDR3 is built from 15 residues. The germline V gene encodes CDR1 LNHNV and CDR2 YYDKDF (reference sequence). Trimming shortened V by 0 bases and J by 9 bases, and 12 bases separated the two germline ends. The CDR3 nucleotides read TGTGCCACCAGCAGAGATAACAACTACGGTTCACCCCTCCACTTT. Its translation is CATSRDNNYGSPLHF.

This clonotype has just a few counts. The rearrangement uses TRBV7-6 and TRBJ2-1; TRBD2 agrees at 11 bases. The germline V gene encodes CDR1 SGHVS and CDR2 FNYEAQ. The V segment lost 5 bases and the J segment 4 bases; nucleotides outside the gene matches: 13. This CDR3 has 18 residues. The CDR3 nucleotides read TGTGCCAGCAGCCACTTACGCATAGCGGGGGGGAAGTACAATGAGCAGTTCTTC. The encoded protein is CASSHLRIAGGKYNEQFF.

CDR3 loop: CASSTGVSSYNEQFF. As DNA, the CDR3 is TGTGCCAGCAGCACAGGGGTCAGCTCCTACAATGAGCAGTTCTTC. This chain links TRBV9 with TRBJ2-1, with 7 positions matching TRBD1. The CDR3 length is 15 residues. Germline values: CDR1 SGDLS, CDR2 YYNGEE. After removal of 4 bases from V and 0 bases from J, the junction contained 4 bases not matched to a gene.

The chain couples TRBV7-2 to TRBJ2-5; 13 nucleotides line up with TRBD2. There are 16 residues in the CDR3. Germline V lookup: CDR1 SGHTA, CDR2 FQGNSA. V shed 4 bases, J shed 4 bases, and the junction held 6 bases outside the gene matches. CDR3 DNA sequence: TGTGCCAGCAGCTCTCAAAGGACTAGCGGGGGAGAGACCCAGTACTTC. Its protein is CASSSQRTSGGETQYF.

The V gene is TRBV12-3 or TRBV12-4, the J gene TRBJ2-1, with unresolved D. V gave up 6 bases and J gave up 13 bases, with 10 bases separating them. The CDR3 covers 10 residues. The CDR3 nucleotides read TGTGCCAGCAGAATGAAACGACAGTTCTTC. It yields the protein CASRMKRQFF.

The chain carries TRBV7-2 and TRBJ2-1; tentatively, D is TRBD1 or TRBD2 (6 bases each). V was trimmed by 3 bases and J by 7 bases, leaving 13 bases between them. Germline-derived CDR1 and CDR2 are SGHTA and FQGNSA. CDR3 size: 14 residues. DNA of the CDR3: TGTGCCAGCAGCTTGTTTGGGGGGCAGAATGAGCAGTTCTTC. Its protein is CASSLFGGQNEQFF.

This clonotype was seen a handful of times. This chain links TRBV4-1 with TRBJ2-5, with TRBD2 identical over 11 bases. This CDR3 is 18 amino acids long. Germline V gene lookup returns CDR1 MGHRA and CDR2 YSYEKL. V was clipped by 1 base and J by 3 bases; unmatched bases: 10. This CDR3 reads CASSQGTWSSGGKETQYF. CDR3 sequence (DNA): TGCGCCAGCAGCCAAGGGACCTGGTCTAGCGGGGGGAAAGAGACCCAGTACTTC.

This chain connects TRBV5-1 to TRBJ2-5, with a weak D call TRBD1 (5 bases). V was shortened by 5 bases and J by 2 bases, with 13 bases between the two germline ends. The CDR3 contains 14 residues. Germline V gene data show CDR1 as SGHRS and CDR2 as YFSETQ. DNA for the CDR3: TGCGCCAGCAGTAGATCGGACACGCAAGAGACCCAGTACTTC. This gives the protein CASSRSDTQETQYF.

The chain combines TRBV10-3 with TRBJ2-2; D perhaps matches TRBD1 (6 bases). Trimming took 3 bases from V and 7 from J, leaving 9 bases between them. This CDR3 has 13 residues. In germline, CDR1 is ENHRY, CDR2 SYGVKD. CDR3 protein: CAISDTGIGELFF. The CDR3 bases are TGTGCCATCAGTGATACAGGGATCGGGGAGCTGTTTTTT.

CDR3 amino acids: CASSLTGQVNQPQHF. In DNA form, the CDR3 reads TGCGCCAGCAGCTTGACGGGACAGGTCAATCAGCCCCAGCATTTT. The V and J genes are TRBV5-1 and TRBJ1-5, with TRBD1 matching over 8 bases. Germline V gene lookup returns CDR1 SGHRS and CDR2 YFSETQ. V lost 1 base and J lost 3; bases outside the gene matches: 3. The CDR3 has 15 residues. Combining the CDR3 with reference TRBV5-1 and TRBJ1-5 gives the whole variable domain KAGVTQTPRYLIKTRGQQVTLSCSPISGHRSVSWYQQTPGQGLQFLFEYFSETQRNKGNFPGRFSGRQFSNSRSEMNVSTLELGDSALYLCASSLTGQVNQPQHFGDGTRLSIL.

J is TRBJ2-5 and V is TRBV12-3 or TRBV12-4; D is unresolved. Trimming left V 5 bases short and J 5 bases short, with 9 bases between. The CDR3 is made up of 12 amino acids. CDR3 loop: CASSDTRETQYF. The CDR3, as DNA: TGTGCCAGCAGTGACACCCGGGAGACCCAGTACTTC.

This sequence joins TRBV3-1 and TRBJ2-1; 7 nucleotides align to TRBD1. Germline loops: CDR1 LGHDT, CDR2 YNNKEL (reference sequence). Losses at the gene ends were 8 bases for V and 3 bases for J; bases not matched to a gene: 10. The CDR3 spans 15 residues. CDR3 DNA: TGTGCCAGCCAAACAGGGGATGGTAACTACAATGAGCAGTTCTTC. Residues: CASQTGDGNYNEQFF.

DNA for the CDR3: TGTGCCAGCAACGCGGGTGGGACCACCCACGAGCAGTACGTC. Translation gives CASNAGGTTHEQYV. This chain links TRBV6-2 or TRBV6-3 with TRBJ2-7; D tentatively reads TRBD1 or TRBD2 (5 bases each). From germline, CDR1 is MNHEY and CDR2 SVGEGT. The CDR3 is made up of 14 amino acids. V was pared by 7 bases and J by 5 bases, with 18 bases between.

This clonotype was detected ten times or more. V usage is TRBV12-3 or TRBV12-4 and J usage is TRBJ2-5, with D possibly TRBD2 on 6 matching bases. The CDR3 length is 15 residues. Trimming took 7 bases from V and 7 from J, leaving 22 bases between them. This chain's CDR3 is CASTELRDSPGTQYF. The CDR3 DNA sequence: TGTGCCAGCACCGAACTCCGGGACTCTCCGGGGACCCAGTACTTC.

The table lists this clonotype with a few counts. The rearrangement uses TRBV6-1 and TRBJ1-1, with D maybe TRBD1 (5 bases). Germline values: CDR1 MNHNS, CDR2 SASEGT. There are 14 residues in the CDR3. Deletions cut 7 bases from V and 10 bases from J, with 22 bases between. CDR3 sequence: CASTSAAGEASAFF. The CDR3 DNA reads as TGTGCCAGCACGTCGGCAGCGGGGGAGGCTTCAGCTTTCTTT.

The genes are TRBV4-2 and TRBJ1-6; 8 nucleotides match TRBD1. Germline CDR1 LGHNA, CDR2 YNFKEQ. The V segment lost 0 bases and the J segment 7 bases; nucleotides outside the gene matches: 2. The CDR3 is made up of 15 amino acids. The CDR3 nucleotides read TGTGCCAGCAGCCAAGAGAGACAGGGGAATTCACCCCTCCACTTT. Protein sequence: CASSQERQGNSPLHF.

The chain combines TRBV6-1 with TRBJ2-5, with D tentatively TRBD2 (6 bases). V lost 7 bases, J lost 5 bases, and 14 bases lay in between. The CDR3 consists of 13 residues. Germline V CDR1 and CDR2: MNHNS, SASEGT. This CDR3 is CASTWRGGETQYF. In DNA form, the CDR3 reads TGTGCCAGCACCTGGAGGGGTGGTGAGACCCAGTACTTC.

The J gene is TRBJ1-3, the V gene TRBV7-2; D is uncertain. From germline, CDR1 is SGHTA and CDR2 FQGNSA. This CDR3 has 16 amino acids. V was pared by 2 bases and J by 4 bases, with 15 bases between. The CDR3: CASSLQWRGAGNTIYF. The CDR3 DNA reads as TGTGCCAGCAGCTTACAGTGGCGGGGTGCCGGAAACACCATATATTTT.

There are a few counts of this clonotype. V and J are TRBV4-3 and TRBJ1-2; weak D call: TRBD1 (6 bases). CDR3 size: 18 residues. CDR1 is LGHNA, CDR2 YSLEER, per germline. V lost 2 bases and J 5 bases, leaving 24 bases between the germline ends. The CDR3 bases are TGCGCCAGCAGCCAATTCGAAGACAGGATAGATCGGGTGTATGGCTACACCTTC. Its protein product is CASSQFEDRIDRVYGYTF.

The chain couples TRBV4-1 to TRBJ2-5; possibly TRBD1 or TRBD2 for D (5 bases each). This CDR3 contains 15 residues. The germline CDR1 and CDR2 sequences are MGHRA and YSYEKL. The V end lost 4 bases, the J end lost 5 bases, and 17 bases lay between the germline ends. The CDR3 DNA sequence: TGCGCCAGCAGCCCCTCGGGACCCCCGACGGAGACCCAGTACTTC. This gives the protein CASSPSGPPTETQYF.

V gene TRBV12-3 or TRBV12-4 combines with J gene TRBJ2-1; D is perhaps TRBD2 (5 bases). V shed 7 bases and J shed 6 bases, with 16 bases lying between them. The length of the CDR3 is 14 residues. The CDR3 here is CASTLDLNVNEQFF. The CDR3 region has the DNA TGTGCCAGCACTTTGGACTTAAATGTCAATGAGCAGTTCTTC.